This TCR beta chain was identified in a study of tumor-infiltrating lymphocytes in primary liver carcinoma (dated by TCRdb to the late 2010s). For the wider study: Of the five patients (three men and two women, aged 30 to 69 years), four had hepatocellular carcinoma and one had combined HCC and intrahepatic cholangiocarcinoma. Across five regions of each liver tumor, along with adjacent normal tissue and blood, the study brought together TCRbeta repertoire sequencing, expression microarrays and whole-exome sequencing. Each sample produced roughly 3.65 to 7.13 million productive TCRbeta reads, and read depth showed no significant difference between tissue types. Reproducibility between technical replicate repertoires was high, with correlation coefficients above 0.98 and mean shared-clone rates near 0.89. The five patients had tumors of stage T1-T3 N0M0, with maximum diameters ranging from roughly 4.2 to 10 cm. A total of 35 specimens from 5 patients, comprising 25 or so tumor regions, 5 adjacent noncancerous liver tissues and 5 peripheral blood samples, were covered by TCRbeta repertoire sequencing. Results the study describes overall, beyond this receptor: The top 250 clones accounted for a significantly greater share of the repertoire in tumors than in blood (p = 0.039). Consistent with antigen-driven expansion, pairs of tumor regions showed higher repertoire overlap (mean roughly 36%) than either tumor-adjacent pairs (roughly 17%) or tumor-blood pairs (around 15%). Only the TCR beta chain was sequenced, so true repertoire diversity is likely underestimated because unpaired alpha chains were not captured. Bulk unsorted samples precluded comparing CD4+ and CD8+ T cell repertoires. With just four to six patients in the study, the authors point out that the findings should be validated in a larger study.

Concerning this clonotype itself: No antigen is known for it. One base away lies a much larger clone, so this may be a sequencing read error.

Total RNA and DNA were co-extracted without cell sorting from about 19-30 mg of bulk tissue using the AllPrep DNA/RNA mini kit. Surgical resection was performed in China between November 2015 and 2016 on five or six patients with histopathologically diagnosed primary liver carcinoma. Chronic HBV infection was present in the patients, and the patients were treatment-naive at sampling. Fresh tumor and adjacent tissue pieces were bisected, with one half stored in RNAlater at -80 degrees C and the other half sent for histology. From its cysteine to its phenylalanine, the CDR3 spans 17 amino acids. The sequence is cut down to CDR3 DNA, 51 bases in frame from base 1. From a lookup of the germline V gene (reference sequence), CDR1 and CDR2 are SEHNR and FQNEAQ. Using a constant-region primer and ProtoScript II reverse transcriptase, TCRbeta-specific cDNA was reverse-transcribed from about 0.45 ug total RNA. Three nested multiplex PCR rounds, following a slightly modified ARM-PCR procedure, were used to build the TCRbeta libraries. Multiplex TRBV1-TRBV30 forward primers and a Cbeta reverse primer were used in the first two PCR rounds, each of which was run for 10 cycles. Sample barcodes and Illumina adapters were attached in a final 25-cycle PCR using Deep VentR polymerase. Before sequencing, amplicons of 200-500 bp were purified from gel using a QIAquick gel extraction kit. An Illumina HiSeq 2500 was used to sequence the TCRbeta amplicons with 250-bp paired-end reads. As for the authors' bioinformatics: To recover full CDR3 sequences, reads were quality-trimmed using Trimmomatic v0.33 and paired reads were then merged using FLASH v1.2.11. MiGEC v1.2.1b assigned V, D and J germline segments to the rearranged TCRbeta sequences. Clonotype statistics and Shannon-Wiener diversity indices were calculated with VDJtools v1.0.0. To reduce sampling bias, subsequent analyses other than the diversity analysis used only the 250 most abundant clonotypes in each sample. Starting from the raw public reads, TCRdb applied fastp trimming at Q25, assembled clones with MiXCR and retained in-frame beta chains. Under each unique CDR3 protein, matching rows form one entry showing the most common genes and DNA. V and J calls and clone size were set by TCRdb, not the authors. This sample lists just under 95,000 distinct CDR3 sequences; around 68% were detected once. The ten largest account for around 25% of the sample.

The chain links TRBV7-9 with TRBJ1-5; the D gene lacks a confident call. This TCR was recovered from a man aged 40-49 years with primary liver carcinoma and hepatitis B virus infection. Sequenced: tumor-adjacent normal liver tissue. CDR3 region: CDSSLVAEPHSNQPQHF. The DNA sequence is as follows: TGTGACAGCAGCCTAGTGGCGGAACCCCATAGCAATCAGCCCCAGCATTTT. The variable domain in full, with residues beyond the CDR3 obtained from the reference TRBV7-9 and TRBJ1-5 genes, is DTGVSQNPRHKITKRGQNVTFRCDPISEHNRLYWYRQTLGQGPEFLTYFQNEAQLEKSRLLSDRFSAERPKGSFSTLEIQRTEQGDSAMYLCDSSLVAEPHSNQPQHFGDGTRLSIL.